What follows are 14 T cell receptor beta chains derived from one specimen sequenced in a study of blood T cell repertoires in COVID-19. This table comes from immunoSEQ multiplex PCR, and its TCRdb copy is limited to in-frame clones, with some not included. The data contain around 85,000 clones, roughly 90% of them singletons. The sequenced sample was peripheral blood. These receptors were collected from a woman aged 80 or over with active or convalescent COVID-19.

The rearrangement uses TRBV20-1 and TRBJ2-1; perhaps TRBD2 as D (5 bases). The CDR3 totals 12 residues. Germline loops: CDR1 DFQATT, CDR2 SNEGSKA (reference sequence). The CDR3 DNA reads TGCAGCGTTAGTGGGAGAAACAATGAGCAGTTCTTC. This sequence encodes CSVSGRNNEQFF.

The chain couples TRBV3-1 (or the pseudogene TRBV3-2) to TRBJ1-1, with D unclear. Looked up from germline, CDR1 is LGHDT and CDR2 is YNNKEL (reference sequence). CDR3 length: 18 residues. Trimming removed 0 bases from V and 0 bases from J, with 17 bases in between. CDR3 amino acids: CASSQDHAGFTMNTEAFF. CDR3 bases: TGTGCCAGCAGCCAAGATCATGCGGGCTTTACAATGAACACTGAAGCTTTCTTT.

The V call is TRBV2, the J call TRBJ1-1, with D possibly matching TRBD1 (6 bases). Germline V lookup: CDR1 SNHLY, CDR2 FYNNEI. CDR3 size: 13 residues. Trimming took 6 bases from V and 2 from J, leaving 10 bases between them. The CDR3 DNA is TGTGCCAGCAGCGGACAGCCCAACACTGAAGCTTTCTTT. It specifies CASSGQPNTEAFF.

The chain couples TRBV6-2 or TRBV6-3 to TRBJ1-5; weak D call: TRBD1 (5 bases). Trimming took off 5 bases at V and 2 bases at J, with 13 bases between the two ends. Germline-derived CDR1 and CDR2 are MNHEY and SVGEGT. This CDR3 spans 15 amino acids. CDR3 nucleotide sequence: TGTGCCAGCAGTGCCAGGGTCACCGGCAATCAGCCCCAGCATTTT. This translates into CASSARVTGNQPQHF.

The genes are TRBV4-2 and TRBJ1-1; 9 positions agree with TRBD1. Germline lookup yields CDR1 LGHNA and CDR2 YNFKEQ. This CDR3 has 14 residues. The V gene end was trimmed by 1 base and the J gene end by 3 bases; junction bases not matched to a gene: 0. The CDR3 sequence: CASSQGTGDTEAFF. The CDR3 DNA reads as TGTGCCAGCAGCCAAGGGACAGGGGACACTGAAGCTTTCTTT.

This clone occurred once. As DNA, the CDR3 is TGTGCCATCAGTGAGTCGCGGGAAGGGGTATATGGCTACACCTTC. Its protein product is CAISESREGVYGYTF. The chain couples TRBV10-3 to TRBJ1-2, with D perhaps TRBD1 (5 bases). CDR3 length: 15 residues. Germline lookup yields CDR1 ENHRY and CDR2 SYGVKD. V shed 0 bases and J shed 5 bases, with 13 bases lying between them.

The rearrangement uses TRBV7-2 and TRBJ2-7; 10 nucleotides agree with TRBD2. With 0 bases clipped from V and 2 bases from J, the junction kept 4 bases outside the gene matches. The CDR3 extends over 16 amino acids. Germline V CDR1 and CDR2: SGHTA, FQGNSA. CDR3 nucleotide sequence: TGTGCCAGCAGCTTAGCTCCACTAGCGGGACCCTACGAGCAGTACTTC. It yields the protein CASSLAPLAGPYEQYF.

This clone has just a few counts. The chain is built from TRBV5-5 and TRBJ1-4; 9 bases align to TRBD1. Germline V CDR1 and CDR2: SGHKS, YYEKEE (reference sequence). This CDR3 has 13 amino acids. Trimming removed 1 base from V and 14 bases from J; junction bases left unmatched: 6. The CDR3 loop is CASSLTTGGGLFF. Written as DNA, the CDR3 is TGTGCCAGCAGCTTGACAACAGGGGGCGGCCTGTTTTTT.

The chain carries TRBV11-1 and TRBJ2-5, with D tentatively TRBD1 (7 bases). The CDR3 length is 14 residues. V was cut by 1 base and J by 5 bases, with 11 bases left in between. Germline lookup yields CDR1 SGHAT and CDR2 FQDESV (reference sequence). CDR3 DNA: TGTGCCAGCAGCTTAGACAGGGGAGGCGAGACCCAGTACTTC. It specifies CASSLDRGGETQYF.

The chain recombines TRBV9 with TRBJ2-1, with 8 positions matching TRBD1. The V and J ends lost 6 bases and 13 bases, in that order; junction bases with no gene match: 9. The CDR3 is made up of 12 amino acids. The germline V gene encodes CDR1 SGDLS and CDR2 YYNGEE. For the CDR3, the DNA is TGTGCCAGCAACCCACTGACAGGGGTCCAGTTCTTC. Its translation: CASNPLTGVQFF.

The chain uses TRBV10-3 and TRBJ1-1; perhaps TRBD1 as D (5 bases). This CDR3 comprises 13 residues. From germline, CDR1 is ENHRY and CDR2 SYGVKD. V lost 8 bases and J lost 0, with 10 bases in between. The CDR3 DNA reads TGTGCCATCGCACAGACAGTGAACACTGAAGCTTTCTTT. Protein sequence: CAIAQTVNTEAFF.

CDR3 nucleotides: TGTGCCAGCAGTACCACAGGTCACGGCTACACCTTC. This sequence encodes CASSTTGHGYTF. The gene calls are TRBV27 and TRBJ1-2; TRBD1 is a possible D gene (5 bases). V lost 5 bases, J lost 8 bases, and 12 bases lay in between. CDR3 length: 12 residues. Per germline, CDR1 MNHEY and CDR2 SMNVEV (reference sequence).

The chain carries TRBV7-3 and TRBJ1-3; possible D gene TRBD1, 5 bases. Deletions cut 4 bases from V and 2 bases from J, with 6 bases between. The CDR3 covers 13 residues. The germline CDR1 and CDR2 sequences are SGHTA and FQGTGA. The chain's CDR3 is CASSSGAGNTIYF. The CDR3 DNA is TGTGCCAGCAGCTCGGGGGCTGGAAACACCATATATTTT.

The J gene is TRBJ1-2, the V gene TRBV18; D is unresolved. The CDR3 totals 17 residues. V lost 0 bases and J 4 bases, leaving 18 bases between the germline ends. Germline values: CDR1 KGHSH, CDR2 LQKENI. The CDR3 spells CASSPPSVTPTIYGYTF. CDR3 in DNA: TGTGCCAGCTCACCACCTTCAGTCACACCGACAATCTATGGCTACACCTTC. Based on the CDR3 plus reference TRBV18 and TRBJ1-2, the full variable domain is NAGVMQNPRHLVRRRGQEARLRCSPMKGHSHVYWYRQLPEEGLKFMVYLQKENIIDESGMPKERFSAEFPKEGPSILRIQQVVRGDSAAYFCASSPPSVTPTIYGYTFGSGTRLTVV.